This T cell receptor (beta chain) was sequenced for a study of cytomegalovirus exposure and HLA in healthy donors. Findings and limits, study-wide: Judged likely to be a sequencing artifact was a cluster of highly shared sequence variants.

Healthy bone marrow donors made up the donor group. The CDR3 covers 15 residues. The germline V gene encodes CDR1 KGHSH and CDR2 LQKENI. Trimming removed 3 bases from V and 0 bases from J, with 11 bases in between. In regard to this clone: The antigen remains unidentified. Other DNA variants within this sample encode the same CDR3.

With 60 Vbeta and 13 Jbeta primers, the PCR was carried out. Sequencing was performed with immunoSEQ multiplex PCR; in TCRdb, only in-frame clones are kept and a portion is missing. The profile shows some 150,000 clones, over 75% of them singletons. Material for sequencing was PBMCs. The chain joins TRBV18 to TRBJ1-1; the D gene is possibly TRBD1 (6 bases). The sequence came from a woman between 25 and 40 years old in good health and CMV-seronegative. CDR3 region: CASSPRTAMNTEAFF. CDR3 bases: TGTGCCAGCTCACCCAGGACAGCTATGAACACTGAAGCTTTCTTT.